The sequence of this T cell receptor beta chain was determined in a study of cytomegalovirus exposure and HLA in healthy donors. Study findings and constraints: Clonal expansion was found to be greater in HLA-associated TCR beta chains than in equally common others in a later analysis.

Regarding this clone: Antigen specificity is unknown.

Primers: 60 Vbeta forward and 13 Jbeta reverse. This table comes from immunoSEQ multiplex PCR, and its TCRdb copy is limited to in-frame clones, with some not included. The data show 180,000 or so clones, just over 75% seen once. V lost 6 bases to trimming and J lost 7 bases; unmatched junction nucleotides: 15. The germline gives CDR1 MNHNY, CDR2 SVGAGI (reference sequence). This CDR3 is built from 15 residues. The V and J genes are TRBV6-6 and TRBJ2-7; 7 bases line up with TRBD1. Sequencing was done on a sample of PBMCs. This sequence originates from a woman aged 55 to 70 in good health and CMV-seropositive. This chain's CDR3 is CASRGPRGRSGEQYF. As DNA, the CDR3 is TGTGCCAGCAGGGGCCCGAGGGGGCGTTCTGGAGAGCAGTACTTC.